The source of this T cell receptor (beta chain) is a study of cytomegalovirus exposure and HLA in healthy donors. Study details: The early release's HLA-typed donors yielded tens of millions of unique TCRs.

Germline trimming cut 8 bases from V and 2 bases from J; bases unmatched to any gene: 9. The CDR3 is 16 residues long. CDR1 and CDR2 from the germline V gene are MGHDK and SYGVNS. PCR was performed using 60 Vbeta and 13 Jbeta primers. The repertoire was sequenced with immunoSEQ multiplex PCR; TCRdb's copy has only in-frame clones and lacks some. Among 150,000 to 200,000 clones listed, around 62% were seen once. The chain employs TRBV25-1 and TRBJ2-5; TRBD2 aligns across 12 bases. The source is a man between 35 and 55 years old in good health and CMV-seronegative. The sample consisted of PBMCs. The CDR3 sequence is CASASGRARGQETQYF. The DNA of the CDR3 is TGTGCCAGCGCTAGCGGGAGGGCCAGGGGACAAGAGACCCAGTACTTC.